This T cell receptor beta chain appears in the sequencing data of a study of T cell responses to AZD1222 COVID-19 vaccine. Broader study findings: White British people made up most donors, females outnumbered males, and clonal diversity was possibly underestimated.

Data came from immunoSEQ multiplex PCR; TCRdb stores just in-frame clones and leaves some out. The profile shows approximately 150,000 clones, 85% to 95% of them singletons. Remarks on this clone: Antigen unknown.

Per germline, CDR1 LNHNV and CDR2 YYDKDF (reference sequence). Trimming pared 0 bases from V and 1 base from J, leaving 9 bases between. The CDR3 totals 15 residues. The clonotype comes from an adult in good health. This material consisted of peripheral blood, taken on day 0 of AZD1222 vaccination. This chain uses TRBV15 with TRBJ2-5; maybe TRBD1 (6 bases). CDR3 amino acids: CATSRDDRSQETQYF. The CDR3 nucleotides read TGTGCCACCAGCAGAGACGACAGGAGCCAAGAGACCCAGTACTTC.